Listed below are T cell receptor beta chains from one sample, sequenced in a study of blood T cell repertoires in COVID-19. Sequenced by immunoSEQ multiplex PCR; TCRdb stores in-frame clones only, minus some. The table shows roughly 250,000 clones, with around nine tenths occurring only once. The sequenced material came from PBMCs or T cells enriched from blood (not recorded which). These receptors were collected from a woman between 18 and 29 years old who had recovered from COVID-19. Both conserved end residues are part of each CDR3. The D gene is left open where the match is weak. Expanded clones get a size class; other rows say once, few or many, or leave the size out.

v_gene: TRBV4-1; j_gene: TRBJ1-2; abundance: NA; d_gene: TRBD1; CDR3nt: TGCGCCAGCAGCCAAGATCCGACAGGGGGCTCCCTTGGCTATGGCTACACCTTC; CDR3aa: CASSQDPTGGSLGYGYTF
v_gene: TRBV28; j_gene: TRBJ1-2; abundance: NA; d_gene: TRBD1; CDR3nt: TGTGCCAGCAGTTTAAATGTCCAGGGGGCGTATGATGGCTACACCTTC; CDR3aa: CASSLNVQGAYDGYTF
v_gene: TRBV28; j_gene: TRBJ1-4; abundance: NA; d_gene: NA; CDR3nt: TGTGCCAGCAGACGTCAGTCCTTTGAAAAACTGTTTTTT; CDR3aa: CASRRQSFEKLFF
v_gene: TRBV28; j_gene: TRBJ1-5; abundance: NA; d_gene: NA; CDR3nt: TGTGCCAGCAGTTTTGGGGGGGCGGGTCAGCCCCAGCATTTT; CDR3aa: CASSFGGAGQPQHF
v_gene: TRBV2; j_gene: TRBJ2-1; abundance: NA; d_gene: TRBD1; CDR3nt: TGTGCCAGCAGTGCGGGGCAGGGGGCGAAGAATGAGCAGTTCTTC; CDR3aa: CASSAGQGAKNEQFF
v_gene: TRBV3-1/TRBV3-2; j_gene: TRBJ1-1; abundance: NA; d_gene: TRBD1; CDR3nt: TGTGCCAGCAGCCCGACAGGGCTGGATGGCACTGAAGCTTTCTTT; CDR3aa: CASSPTGLDGTEAFF
v_gene: TRBV5-1; j_gene: TRBJ1-2; abundance: few; d_gene: NA; CDR3nt: TGCGCCAGCAGCTTGGACAGAAACTATGGCTACACCTTC; CDR3aa: CASSLDRNYGYTF
v_gene: TRBV11-2; j_gene: TRBJ1-2; abundance: NA; d_gene: NA; CDR3nt: TGTGCCAGCAGCTTAGATCGGGGGGTGGTGACTAACTATGGCTACACCTTC; CDR3aa: CASSLDRGVVTNYGYTF
v_gene: TRBV6-2/TRBV6-3; j_gene: TRBJ1-1; abundance: NA; d_gene: NA; CDR3nt: TGTGCCAGCAGCCGGTCAGTCGAAGCTTTCTTT; CDR3aa: CASSRSVEAFF
v_gene: TRBV7-9; j_gene: TRBJ2-1; abundance: NA; d_gene: TRBD1; CDR3nt: TGTGCCAGCAGCCCGGGACAGGGGGCAAAGTCCTACAATGAGCAGTTCTTC; CDR3aa: CASSPGQGAKSYNEQFF
v_gene: TRBV10-3; j_gene: TRBJ2-1; abundance: NA; d_gene: NA; CDR3nt: TGTGCCATCAATGCGGACAATGAGCAGTTCTTC; CDR3aa: CAINADNEQFF
v_gene: TRBV3-1/TRBV3-2; j_gene: TRBJ1-1; abundance: NA; d_gene: NA; CDR3nt: TGTGCCAGCAGCCAAGATGTCCCGGGAAGGGCTGAAGCTTTCTTT; CDR3aa: CASSQDVPGRAEAFF
v_gene: TRBV29-1; j_gene: TRBJ2-5; abundance: NA; d_gene: NA; CDR3nt: TGCAGCGTATCTAGCAGCCAAGAGACCCAGTACTTC; CDR3aa: CSVSSSQETQYF
v_gene: TRBV4-2; j_gene: TRBJ1-2; abundance: NA; d_gene: TRBD1; CDR3nt: TGTGCCAGCAGCCAAGCCGGGACAGGCTATGGCTACACCTTC; CDR3aa: CASSQAGTGYGYTF
v_gene: TRBV2; j_gene: TRBJ1-5; abundance: NA; d_gene: TRBD1; CDR3nt: TGTGCCAGCAGGGGACAGCAATATAGCAATCAGCCCCAGCATTTT; CDR3aa: CASRGQQYSNQPQHF
v_gene: TRBV3-1/TRBV3-2; j_gene: TRBJ1-3; abundance: NA; d_gene: NA; CDR3nt: TGTGCCAGCAGCAGCCGTCGGGACACCATATATTTT; CDR3aa: CASSSRRDTIYF
v_gene: TRBV27; j_gene: TRBJ1-5; abundance: NA; d_gene: NA; CDR3nt: TGTGCCAGCAGGTCCGACAGGAACCTAAATCAGCCCCAGCATTTT; CDR3aa: CASRSDRNLNQPQHF
v_gene: TRBV24-1; j_gene: TRBJ2-1; abundance: NA; d_gene: TRBD2; CDR3nt: TGTGCCACCAGTGAAGGAGCGGGAGTGGTCTACAATGAGCAGTTCTTC; CDR3aa: CATSEGAGVVYNEQFF
v_gene: TRBV6-6; j_gene: TRBJ2-1; abundance: NA; d_gene: NA; CDR3nt: TGTGCCAGCAGTGAGGACAGCTCCTACAATGAGCAGTTCTTC; CDR3aa: CASSEDSSYNEQFF
v_gene: TRBV28; j_gene: TRBJ2-7; abundance: NA; d_gene: NA; CDR3nt: TGTGCCAGCAAGGGGTATTTCTACGAGCAGTACTTC; CDR3aa: CASKGYFYEQYF
v_gene: TRBV29-1; j_gene: TRBJ1-1; abundance: NA; d_gene: NA; CDR3nt: TGCAGCGTTTGGCAGGGCTTGAGCACTGAAGCTTTCTTT; CDR3aa: CSVWQGLSTEAFF
v_gene: TRBV4-3; j_gene: TRBJ1-2; abundance: NA; d_gene: NA; CDR3nt: TGCGCCAGCAGCCAGAGGGCGGAGGGGCCCCCTAACTATGGCTACACCTTC; CDR3aa: CASSQRAEGPPNYGYTF
v_gene: TRBV6-5; j_gene: TRBJ2-6; abundance: NA; d_gene: TRBD1; CDR3nt: TGTGCCAGCAGCGCAGGGGGCGGCGGGGCCAACGTCCTGACTTTC; CDR3aa: CASSAGGGGANVLTF
v_gene: TRBV18; j_gene: TRBJ2-3; abundance: NA; d_gene: TRBD2; CDR3nt: TGTGCCAGCTCACTTCGGACTAGCGCAGATACGCAGTATTTT; CDR3aa: CASSLRTSADTQYF
v_gene: TRBV5-1; j_gene: TRBJ1-1; abundance: NA; d_gene: TRBD1; CDR3nt: TGCGCCAGCAGCACAGGGGGCGGCACTGAAGCTTTCTTT; CDR3aa: CASSTGGGTEAFF